This T cell receptor (beta chain) was profiled in a study of blood T cell repertoires in COVID-19. On the study more broadly: Collection of acute and convalescent COVID-19 samples took place in the United States, Italy and Spain. The cDNA or gDNA used as material had been derived from T cells, B-cell-depleted T cells, or PBMCs.

The CDR3 is 15 amino acids. The J segment lost 2 bases and the V segment lost 6 bases, leaving 5 bases of the junction unmatched. Germline V CDR1 and CDR2: KGHDR, SFDVKD. Seattle-derived patients entered the study during active infection and were followed longitudinally. As handled by the study authors: Quantification of nucleated cells was approximated via reference gene primer amplification. This table comes from immunoSEQ multiplex PCR, and its TCRdb copy is limited to in-frame clones, with some not included. V, J and clone size reflect that table, while D and trimming were determined from the DNA. The data hold some 170,000 clones, with just under 90% observed a single time.

The chain carries TRBV24-1 and TRBJ2-1; 8 bases fit TRBD2. The sequence came from a woman aged 70 to 79 with COVID-19, enrolled during active disease. Sequenced material: peripheral blood. CDR3 sequence: CATSLTSGAYNEQFF. The CDR3 DNA is TGTGCCACCAGTCTAACTAGCGGAGCCTACAATGAGCAGTTCTTC.